The 25 T cell receptor beta chains given below trace back to one sample, sequenced in a study of T cells in Graves' hyperthyroidism and ophthalmopathy. Regions amplified from RNA transcripts were the TCR beta CDR3 regions. An initial round of RT-PCR targeting the TCR CDR3 relied on the HTBI primer set. TCRdb processed the multiplex PCR reads anew with MiXCR; each CDR3 protein has one entry. The sample contains 540,000 or so distinct CDR3 sequences, around 46% of which appear only once. Sample: peripheral blood or thyroid tissue (not recorded which). These receptors were taken from an adult woman with Graves' disease, either hyperthyroidism or ophthalmopathy (not recorded which).

This chain connects TRBV11-2 to TRBJ2-7; TRBD2 might be the D (5 bases). Germline V lookup: CDR1 SGHAT, CDR2 FQNNGV. Trimming removed 1 base from V and 6 bases from J, with 16 bases in between. This CDR3 is built from 15 residues. The chain's CDR3 is CASSLGALVLAEQYF. CDR3 nucleotide sequence: TGTGCCAGCAGCTTAGGAGCCCTCGTTCTAGCCGAGCAGTACTTC.

This clonotype has ten or more counts. The chain uses TRBV4-2 and TRBJ1-5; unclear D gene. This CDR3 comprises 14 residues. V dropped 1 base and J dropped 4 bases, with 8 bases sitting between them. Germline V gives CDR1 LGHNA, CDR2 YNFKEQ. The CDR3 nucleotides read TGTGCCAGCAGCCAAGGACGGAATAATCAGCCCCAGCATTTT. Translating it yields CASSQGRNNQPQHF.

V usage is TRBV2 and J usage is TRBJ2-7, with D tentatively TRBD1 or TRBD2 (5 bases each). Looked up from germline, CDR1 is SNHLY and CDR2 is FYNNEI. CDR3 size: 14 residues. V dropped 8 bases and J dropped 4 bases, with 18 bases sitting between them. The CDR3 DNA is TGTGCCAGCTCGGGAAACCAGAGGACATACGAGCAGTACTTC. Residues: CASSGNQRTYEQYF.

This chain uses TRBV5-4 with TRBJ2-2; maybe TRBD1 (5 bases). The CDR3 totals 16 residues. V was cut by 0 bases and J by 4 bases, with 13 bases left in between. Germline CDR1 is SGHNT and CDR2 is YYREEE (reference sequence). The chain's CDR3 is CASSLVRGRATGELFF. CDR3 coding DNA: TGTGCCAGCAGCTTGGTCCGTGGCAGGGCCACCGGGGAGCTGTTTTTT.

The rearrangement uses TRBV7-9 and TRBJ1-2; D is perhaps TRBD1 (5 bases). V lost 1 base to trimming and J lost 2 bases, with 11 bases between them. This CDR3 comprises 15 residues. Germline CDR1 and CDR2: SEHNR and FQNEAQ (reference sequence). The CDR3 is CASSLDSGLNYGYTF. CDR3 bases: TGTGCCAGCAGCTTAGACTCAGGGCTAAACTATGGCTACACCTTC.

This clonotype was detected a few times. The junction departs from germline at one end; a sequencing error may be responsible. The genes are TRBV10-3 and TRBJ1-2; TRBD1 aligns across 7 bases. CDR1 and CDR2 from the germline V gene are ENHRY and SYGVKD. The CDR3 has 14 amino acids. Written as DNA, the CDR3 is TGTGCCAGCAGTTCGGACAGGCCCTTGGAAGGCTACACCTTC. It is translated as CASSSDRPLEGYTF.

In DNA form, the CDR3 reads TGTGCCAGCAGCGACGGGTATGGGGGACCCCAAGAGACCCAGTACTTC. Amino acid sequence: CASSDGYGGPQETQYF. The chain is built from TRBV9 and TRBJ2-5; either TRBD1 or TRBD2 may supply D (5 bases each). The V gene lost 3 bases and the J gene lost 1 base, with 16 bases spanning the gap. Germline V CDR1 and CDR2: SGDLS, YYNGEE. The CDR3 runs to 16 residues.

In its sample, this clonotype was seen many times. The chain recombines TRBV20-1 with TRBJ2-7; TRBD2 might be the D (5 bases). CDR1 and CDR2 from the germline V gene are DFQATT and SNEGSKA (reference sequence). The CDR3 sequence is 16 residues long. V was shortened by 4 bases and J by 2 bases, with 21 bases between the two germline ends. Written as DNA, the CDR3 is TGCAGTGCTATCCCGTATAACCGGGGTAGAGCCTACGAGCAGTACTTC. Its protein is CSAIPYNRGRAYEQYF.

The CDR3 DNA sequence: TGTGCCAGCAGCTTGGGGGAGGCCCAGCCCCAGCATTTT. Translation: CASSLGEAQPQHF. The rearrangement uses TRBV7-8 and TRBJ1-5, with D maybe TRBD1 (5 bases). V was shortened by 3 bases and J by 7 bases, with 10 bases between the two germline ends. Germline lookup yields CDR1 SGHVS and CDR2 FQNEAQ. The CDR3 has 13 amino acids.

The chain is built from TRBV9 and TRBJ2-1, with 8 bases fitting TRBD1. Germline CDR1 reads SGDLS; CDR2 reads YYNGEE. There are 15 residues in the CDR3. The junction had 4 bases not matched to a gene; V was cut back by 0 bases and J by 5 bases. The CDR3 DNA sequence: TGTGCCAGCAGCGTAGGAGGGACAGGACACAATGAGCAGTTCTTC. This sequence encodes CASSVGGTGHNEQFF. The full variable domain, with the rest looked up from reference TRBV9 and TRBJ2-1, is DSGVTQTPKHLITATGQRVTLRCSPRSGDLSVYWYQQSLDQGLQFLIQYYNGEERAKGNILERFSAQQFPDLHSELNLSSLELGDSALYFCASSVGGTGHNEQFFGPGTRLTVL.

V gene TRBV2 combines with J gene TRBJ2-5; 11 bases match TRBD2. After removal of 7 bases from V and 1 base from J, the junction contained 5 bases not matched to a gene. The germline V gene has CDR1 SNHLY and CDR2 FYNNEI. This CDR3 has 15 amino acids. DNA for the CDR3: TGTGCCAGCAAAGGACTAGCGGGCGGCCAAGAGACCCAGTACTTC. The encoded protein is CASKGLAGGQETQYF.

This chain uses TRBV5-1 with TRBJ1-6, with D perhaps TRBD1 (6 bases). V lost 2 bases and J 10 bases, leaving 16 bases between the germline ends. Germline V gene data show CDR1 as SGHRS and CDR2 as YFSETQ. CDR3 size: 15 residues. The CDR3 spells CASSFQGQINSPLHF. For the CDR3, the DNA is TGCGCCAGCAGCTTCCAAGGACAGATCAACTCACCCCTCCACTTT.

This clonotype has just a few counts. The V call is TRBV29-1, the J call TRBJ2-1; D tentatively reads TRBD1 or TRBD2 (7 bases each). The V end was cut by 7 bases, the J end by 6 bases, with 13 bases between. The CDR3 consists of 12 residues. Germline CDR1 SQVTM, CDR2 ANQGSEA. Here the CDR3 reads CSDQGGVNEQFF. In DNA form, the CDR3 reads TGCAGCGATCAGGGGGGGGTCAATGAGCAGTTCTTC.

In its sample, this clonotype was seen many times. V and J are TRBV5-1 and TRBJ1-1; possible D gene TRBD1, 6 bases. This CDR3 has 13 residues. V was clipped by 0 bases and J by 7 bases, with 10 bases between them. Germline CDR1 SGHRS, CDR2 YFSETQ. The CDR3 coding sequence is TGCGCCAGCAGCTTGGAGGGGGGCGTTGAAGCTTTCTTT. It is translated as CASSLEGGVEAFF.

Concerning this clonotype itself: The DNA is omitted, as the CDR3 cannot be located on it reliably, and the CDR3 follows TCRdb's listing. This chain joins TRBV29-1 and TRBJ2-5; the tabulated D call, TRBD2, remains unverified against the DNA. The CDR3 extends over 19 residues, inclusive of both ends. Germline V lookup: CDR1 SQVTM, CDR2 ANQGSEA. The CDR3 sequence is CSVDLCASSLQREDATQYF.

DNA for the CDR3: TGTGCCGGTGCATCGAACACTGGGGCCAACGTCCTGACTTTC. This encodes CAGASNTGANVLTF. The chain couples TRBV12-3 or TRBV12-4 to TRBJ2-6; D remains ambiguous. The ends were cut back, 11 bases at V and 2 bases at J, with 13 bases in the middle. The length of the CDR3 is 14 residues.

V and J are TRBV10-3 and TRBJ1-3, with TRBD1 as a possible D gene (5 bases). The germline V and J ends were trimmed by 5 bases and 2 bases, with 10 bases remaining between them. The CDR3 extends over 14 amino acids. Per germline, CDR1 ENHRY and CDR2 SYGVKD. Here the CDR3 reads CAISTGEPGNTIYF. CDR3 coding DNA: TGTGCCATCAGTACAGGAGAGCCTGGAAACACCATATATTTT.

The chain has TRBV29-1 and TRBJ2-7, with D possibly being TRBD1 (6 bases). The CDR3 is made up of 12 amino acids. The germline V and J ends were trimmed by 3 bases and 4 bases, with 10 bases remaining between them. Germline CDR1 SQVTM, CDR2 ANQGSEA. The CDR3 sequence: CSVDIQGYEQYF. DNA of the CDR3: TGCAGCGTTGACATACAGGGATACGAGCAGTACTTC.

This clonotype was recorded many times. The chain is built from TRBV27 and TRBJ1-6, with D perhaps matching TRBD1 (6 bases). Per the germline V gene, CDR1 is MNHEY and CDR2 is SMNVEV (reference sequence). V gave up 3 bases and J gave up 7 bases, with 10 bases separating them. The CDR3 consists of 14 residues. This CDR3 is CASSFEDRNSPLHF. The CDR3 DNA is TGTGCCAGCAGTTTCGAGGACAGAAATTCACCCCTCCACTTT.

In this sample, this clonotype turned up many times. The chain links TRBV20-1 to TRBJ2-5; 7 positions match TRBD1. The CDR3 totals 15 residues. V dropped 0 bases and J dropped 3; count of bases not matched to a gene: 7. CDR1 is DFQATT, CDR2 SNEGSKA, per germline (reference sequence). The CDR3 DNA reads TGCAGTGCTAGAGAGACAGGGTACTTCGAAGAGACCCAGTACTTC. Translation gives CSARETGYFEETQYF.

This clonotype was counted many times. This chain joins TRBV6-6 and TRBJ1-1; TRBD1 is a possible D gene (6 bases). The ends were cut back, 5 bases at V and 1 base at J, with 11 bases in the middle. The CDR3 is 14 amino acids. CDR1 is MNHNY and CDR2 is SVGAGI in the germline V gene (reference sequence). CDR3 DNA: TGTGCCAGCAGTAGAGACAGGCAGAACACTGAAGCTTTCTTT. This gives the protein CASSRDRQNTEAFF.

This clonotype came up a few times. This rearrangement joins TRBV3-1 to TRBJ1-1; D remains unclear. Germline assignment: CDR1 LGHDT and CDR2 YNNKEL (reference sequence). The CDR3 is 15 amino acids. The V end lost 4 bases, the J end lost 1 base, and 13 bases lay between the germline ends. CDR3 nucleotides: TGTGCCAGCAGCCGATTCGTGGAAGGGAACACTGAAGCTTTCTTT. Amino acids: CASSRFVEGNTEAFF.

This sequence joins TRBV2 and TRBJ2-7, with 7 positions matching TRBD2. In germline, CDR1 is SNHLY, CDR2 FYNNEI. This CDR3 region has 12 residues. The junction had 4 bases not matched to a gene; V was cut back by 4 bases and J by 7 bases. The CDR3 loop is CASSGGGNEQYF. Written as DNA, the CDR3 is TGTGCCAGCAGTGGGGGGGGGAATGAGCAGTACTTC.

This clonotype was found once. The chain employs TRBV6-1 and TRBJ1-6; no clear D. The germline V gene encodes CDR1 MNHNS and CDR2 SASEGT. There are 17 residues in the CDR3. V was shortened by 3 bases and J by 13 bases, with 25 bases between the two germline ends. The CDR3 nucleotides are TGTGCCAGCAGTGACCCCGGAACAGTCATGGACCCCCGTCCCCTCCACTTT. Its protein product is CASSDPGTVMDPRPLHF.

This clonotype was found many times. The genes are TRBV5-1 and TRBJ1-4, with 7 bases that match TRBD1. This CDR3 is built from 16 residues. Germline V CDR1 and CDR2: SGHRS, YFSETQ. Trimming at V came to 8 bases and at J to 6 bases, leaving 16 bases not matched to a gene. The CDR3 bases are TGCGCCAGTAACAGGGGAGGATTCGGTGGTGATGAAAAACTGTTTTTT. Its protein is CASNRGGFGGDEKLFF.